The source of this T cell receptor (beta chain) is a study of CD8 T cells in Susac syndrome. The multiple sclerosis control cohort comprised treatment-naive individuals presenting with stable or active relapsing-remitting disease. Trimming stripped 0 bases from V and 1 base from J, with 13 bases between. The CDR3 runs to 16 residues. CDR1 and CDR2 from the germline V gene are SGHRS and YFSETQ. Random hexamers primed reverse transcription of about 0.45 to 1 ug RNA. TCRdb recomputed calls from the immunoSEQ multiplex PCR reads with MiXCR, one row per CDR3 protein. The sample records around 280,000 distinct CDR3 sequences, 92% being singletons.

This chain joins TRBV5-1 and TRBJ1-1; D is unclear. The sequenced sample was CD4+ T cells from PBMCs. The TCR comes from a human donor with multiple sclerosis. As DNA, the CDR3 is TGCGCCAGCAGCTTGGGAGGGCCCAGAGGGAACACTGAAGCTTTCTTT. This translates into CASSLGGPRGNTEAFF.